A selection of T cell receptor beta chains follows, all from one sample in a study of Ad26.COV2.S vaccination and SARS-CoV-2 variants. Generated by immunoSEQ multiplex PCR, the TCRdb table keeps only in-frame clones and is missing some. The repertoire holds roughly 400,000 clones, with around 89% as singletons. The sample here was peripheral blood, taken in a trial of Ad26.COV2.S vaccine versus placebo. The receptor source for this set is a person between 18 and 60 years old who received the Ad26.COV2.S COVID-19 vaccine or a placebo. The CDR3 runs from the conserved cysteine through the conserved F or W.

CASSYIGGSETQYF TRBV28
CATKERGGTDTQYF TRBV19
CASSKRQGIGTDTQYF TRBV6-2/TRBV6-3
CASSLEAGQQYF TRBV5-1
CASSLAGRAGAGELFF TRBV5-1
CASSWTGDQPQHF TRBV12-3/TRBV12-4
CASSLGTDYEQYF TRBV11-2
CASSSQGAGGYTF TRBV19
CASSRGRVTGELFF TRBV19
CASSPGGDSFGYTF TRBV28
CASSTPGIYGYTF TRBV5-6